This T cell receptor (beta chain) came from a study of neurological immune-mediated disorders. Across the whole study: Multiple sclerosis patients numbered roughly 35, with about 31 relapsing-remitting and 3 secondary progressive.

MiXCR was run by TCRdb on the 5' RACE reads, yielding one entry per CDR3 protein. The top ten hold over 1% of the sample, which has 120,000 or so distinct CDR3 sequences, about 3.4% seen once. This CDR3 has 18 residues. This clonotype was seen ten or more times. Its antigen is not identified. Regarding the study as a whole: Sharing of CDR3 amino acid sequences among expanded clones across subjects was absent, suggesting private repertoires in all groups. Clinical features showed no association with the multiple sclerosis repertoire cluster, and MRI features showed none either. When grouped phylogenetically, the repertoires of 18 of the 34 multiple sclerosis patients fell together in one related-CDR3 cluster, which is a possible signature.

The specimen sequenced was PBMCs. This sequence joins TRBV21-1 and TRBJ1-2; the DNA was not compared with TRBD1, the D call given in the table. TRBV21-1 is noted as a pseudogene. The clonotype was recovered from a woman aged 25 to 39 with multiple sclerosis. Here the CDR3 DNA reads TGTGCCAGCAGCAAAGAGTCCGGGACAGGCACGAAAAACTATGGCTACACCTTC. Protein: CASSKESGTGTKNYGYTF.